The clone carrying this TCR beta chain has a handful of counts. A sample-barcoded 5' primer and a J-beta primer mix were used in a second PCR of roughly 6 to 11 cycles. TCRdb reprocessed the 5' RACE reads with MiXCR, giving one entry per CDR3 protein. The sample records more than 1.4 million distinct CDR3 sequences, approximately 38% being singletons. The CDR3 loop spans 16 amino acids. Germline CDR1 DFQATT, CDR2 SNEGSKA (reference sequence). Trimming removed 3 bases from V and 2 bases from J, with 17 bases in between. This entry is derived from a study of blood T cells in healthy people across ages. The sequence was collected from a woman aged 18 to 35 in good health. The chain couples TRBV20-1 to TRBJ1-5; TRBD1 is a possible D gene (5 bases). The sequenced sample consisted of blood. The CDR3 coding sequence is TGCAGTGCTAGGGCCACCCCAGGGCTTGGCAATCAGCCCCAGCATTTT. Protein: CSARATPGLGNQPQHF.